The 24 T cell receptor beta chains reported below all come from one sample, sequenced in a study of blood T cell repertoires in COVID-19. The repertoire was sequenced with immunoSEQ multiplex PCR; TCRdb's copy has only in-frame clones and lacks some. This sample has about 310,000 clones, with nearly 90% found just once. Source material: peripheral blood. These receptors came from a woman aged 40 to 49 with COVID-19, enrolled during active disease.

The V call is TRBV28, the J call TRBJ1-3; the D gene is possibly TRBD1 (5 bases). V was shortened by 8 bases and J by 7 bases, with 15 bases between the two germline ends. Germline lookup yields CDR1 MDHEN and CDR2 SYDVKM. The CDR3 contains 13 residues. This chain's CDR3 is CASVTGGTNTIYF. The DNA of the CDR3 is TGTGCCAGCGTAACAGGCGGGACTAACACCATATATTTT. Together with reference TRBV28 and TRBJ1-3, the CDR3 gives the full variable domain: DVKVTQSSRYLVKRTGEKVFLECVQDMDHENMFWYRQDPGLGLRLIYFSYDVKMKEKGDIPEGYSVSREKKERFSLILESASTNQTSMYLCASVTGGTNTIYFGEGSWLTVV.

CDR3 amino acids: CASSLAGQGGEKLFF. The CDR3 DNA follows: TGTGCCAGCAGCTTGGCGGGACAGGGCGGGGAAAAACTGTTTTTT. This chain joins TRBV5-6 and TRBJ1-4; the match to TRBD1 covers 9 bases. Germline values: CDR1 SGHDT, CDR2 YYEEEE. CDR3 length: 15 amino acids. V was clipped by 0 bases and J by 8 bases; unmatched bases: 5. Full variable domain (remainder filled in from reference TRBV5-6 and TRBJ1-4): DAGVTQSPTHLIKTRGQQVTLRCSPKSGHDTVSWYQQALGQGPQFIFQYYEEEERQRGNFPDRFSGHQFPNYSSELNVNALLLGDSALYLCASSLAGQGGEKLFFGSGTQLSVL.

The J gene is TRBJ2-3, the V gene TRBV27; D gene unclear. This CDR3 spans 14 amino acids. The germline gives CDR1 MNHEY, CDR2 SMNVEV (reference sequence). V lost 0 bases and J 0 bases, leaving 4 bases between the germline ends. CDR3 loop: CASSLSRSTDTQYF. The CDR3 DNA is TGTGCCAGCAGTTTATCTCGGAGCACAGATACGCAGTATTTT.

Notes on this clone: Within the sample, other DNA sequences also encode this same CDR3. V usage is TRBV7-2 and J usage is TRBJ2-7, with D possibly TRBD2 on 6 matching bases. Looked up from germline, CDR1 is SGHTA and CDR2 is FQGNSA. This CDR3 is built from 15 residues. Between the trimmed V and J ends, which lost 1 base and 3 bases, there was a span of 13 bases. The CDR3: CASSLGGGISYEQYF. Here the CDR3 DNA reads TGTGCCAGCAGCTTAGGAGGAGGGATTAGCTACGAGCAGTACTTC.

The genes are TRBV3-1 (or the pseudogene TRBV3-2) and TRBJ2-7, with 8 bases matching TRBD2. Germline loops: CDR1 LGHDT, CDR2 YNNKEL (reference sequence). CDR3 length equals 15 residues. V trimming: 4 bases; J trimming: 6 bases; junction bases outside the gene matches: 11. The CDR3 DNA is TGTGCCAGCAGCCGAGACGGGGGGGCCCAGCGCGAGCAGTACTTC. It translates to CASSRDGGAQREQYF.

V gene TRBV9 combines with J gene TRBJ1-1, with 10 bases aligning to TRBD1. This CDR3 is built from 14 residues. The V segment lost 4 bases and the J segment 4 bases; nucleotides outside the gene matches: 4. In germline, CDR1 is SGDLS, CDR2 YYNGEE. The CDR3 DNA sequence: TGTGCCAGCAGCAGAGGACAGGGGGTCACTGAAGCTTTCTTT. It is translated as CASSRGQGVTEAFF.

This clone has a single count. CDR3 sequence (DNA): TGTGCCAGCTCCCTCGGACAGGGCTCGATCTACGAGCAGTACTTC. The encoded protein is CASSLGQGSIYEQYF. The chain has TRBV18 and TRBJ2-7, with 8 positions matching TRBD1. J gave up 3 bases and V 6 bases, and 10 bases lay outside the gene matches. CDR1 is KGHSH, CDR2 LQKENI, per germline. CDR3 length: 15 residues.

The chain employs TRBV18 and TRBJ2-1, with D hard to call. V lost 3 bases and J lost 8, with 11 bases in between. There are 13 residues in the CDR3. Germline V CDR1 and CDR2: KGHSH, LQKENI. The chain's CDR3 is CASSPTYFDEQFF. Written as DNA, the CDR3 is TGTGCCAGCTCACCCACTTATTTCGATGAGCAGTTCTTC.

Notes on this clone: Other DNA sequences in this specimen translate into the identical CDR3. The J gene is TRBJ2-2, the V gene TRBV4-3; no clear D gene. The length of the CDR3 is 14 residues. Trimming took 0 bases from V and 3 from J, leaving 5 bases between them. CDR1 is LGHNA and CDR2 is YSLEER in the germline V gene. The CDR3 bases are TGCGCCAGCAGCCAAGACAGTGACACCGGGGAGCTGTTTTTT. Protein sequence: CASSQDSDTGELFF.

The J gene is TRBJ2-2, the V gene TRBV28; a possible D gene is TRBD2 (6 bases). Germline V lookup: CDR1 MDHEN, CDR2 SYDVKM. Trimming removed 6 bases at V and 3 bases at J, with 14 bases between. The CDR3 extends over 15 amino acids. The CDR3 DNA reads as TGTGCCAGCAGCAACGGACTATCCTACACCGGGGAGCTGTTTTTT. It yields the protein CASSNGLSYTGELFF.

CDR3 bases: TGTGCCAGCAGCTTTCAGGGGCCCTCACAAGAGACCCAGTACTTC. Protein: CASSFQGPSQETQYF. V is TRBV7-2 and J is TRBJ2-5; the D gene is possibly TRBD1 (6 bases). The V end was cut by 3 bases, the J end by 2 bases, with 13 bases between. Germline V lookup: CDR1 SGHTA, CDR2 FQGNSA. The CDR3 is made up of 15 amino acids. The whole variable domain, filled in from reference TRBV7-2 and TRBJ2-5, reads GAGVSQSPSNKVTEKGKDVELRCDPISGHTALYWYRQSLGQGLEFLIYFQGNSAPDKSGLPSDRFSAERTGGSVSTLTIQRTQQEDSAVYLCASSFQGPSQETQYFGPGTRLLVL.

The chain employs TRBV3-1 (or the pseudogene TRBV3-2) and TRBJ1-2; perhaps TRBD1 as D (6 bases). The ends were cut back, 0 bases at V and 4 bases at J, with 9 bases in the middle. The germline CDR1 and CDR2 sequences are LGHDT and YNNKEL (reference sequence). The CDR3 is made up of 14 amino acids. CDR3 nucleotide sequence: TGTGCCAGCAGCCAAGATGCGGGGGCCTATGGCTACACCTTC. Translation: CASSQDAGAYGYTF.

The V gene is TRBV11-2, the J gene TRBJ1-1; the match to TRBD1 covers 8 bases. CDR1 and CDR2 (germline): SGHAT, FQNNGV. V gave up 5 bases and J gave up 2 bases; unmatched junction bases: 10. CDR3 size: 16 residues. CDR3 DNA: TGTGCCAGCAGCCCTGGGTTAGGGACAGGTAACACTGAAGCTTTCTTT. Its protein product is CASSPGLGTGNTEAFF. Full variable domain (outside the CDR3, taken from reference TRBV11-2 and TRBJ1-1): EAGVAQSPRYKIIEKRQSVAFWCNPISGHATLYWYQQILGQGPKLLIQFQNNGVVDDSQLPKDRFSAERLKGVDSTLKIQPAKLEDSAVYLCASSPGLGTGNTEAFFGQGTRLTVV.

The V and J genes are TRBV5-8 and TRBJ2-3, with 9 bases identical to TRBD1. CDR1 is SGHTS, CDR2 YDEGEE, per germline. Trimming removed 2 bases from V and 1 base from J; junction bases left unmatched: 5. The CDR3 has 16 amino acids. For the CDR3, the DNA is TGTGCCAGCAGCTTCCAGAACAGGGGGCGCACAGATACGCAGTATTTT. It codes for CASSFQNRGRTDTQYF.

This clone was recorded once. The V gene is TRBV7-9, the J gene TRBJ1-4; 11 bases are a match to TRBD1. Per germline, CDR1 SEHNR and CDR2 FQNEAQ (reference sequence). This CDR3 comprises 14 residues. J lost 8 bases, V lost 5 bases, and 4 bases had no gene match. The CDR3 DNA sequence: TGTGCCAGCAGCCTTGGGACAGGGGGGGAAAAACTGTTTTTT. Translating it yields CASSLGTGGEKLFF.

V and J are TRBV30 and TRBJ1-2; 8 nucleotides match TRBD1. Trimming took 0 bases from V and 8 from J; bases not matched to a gene: 8. Germline CDR1 reads GTSNPN; CDR2 reads SVGIG (reference sequence). The CDR3 covers 14 residues. CDR3 bases: TGTGCCTGGAGTGTCGGCAGGGGGCCCATAGGCTACACCTTC. Translation gives CAWSVGRGPIGYTF.

The chain combines TRBV30 with TRBJ1-1; D uncertain. Germline V CDR1 and CDR2: GTSNPN, SVGIG (reference sequence). The CDR3 consists of 14 residues. Between the trimmed V and J ends, which lost 4 bases and 4 bases, there was a span of 16 bases. CDR3: CAWTGEHTRTEAFF. The CDR3 DNA sequence: TGTGCCTGGACTGGAGAACACACCCGCACTGAAGCTTTCTTT.

The rearrangement links TRBV4-3 to TRBJ2-4; 8 bases agree with TRBD2. CDR1 is LGHNA, CDR2 YSLEER, per germline. The CDR3 totals 13 residues. The V segment lost 2 bases and the J segment 13 bases; nucleotides outside the gene matches: 7. CDR3 nucleotides: TGCGCCAGCAGCCAATCCGGCGGGGGGCTCCAGTACTTC. Protein sequence: CASSQSGGGLQYF.

V gene TRBV10-1 combines with J gene TRBJ2-7, with TRBD1 matching over 9 bases. From germline, CDR1 is WNHNN and CDR2 SYGVQD (reference sequence). The CDR3 has 15 residues. The V gene end was trimmed by 5 bases and the J gene end by 7 bases; junction bases not matched to a gene: 12. The CDR3 region is CASSSDRDRAREQYF. The CDR3 DNA reads TGCGCCAGCAGTTCCGACCGGGACAGGGCTCGGGAGCAGTACTTC.

The CDR3 DNA is TGTGCCAGCAGCTCCCGCGCGGGTCAGGCTGGAAACACCATATATTTT. It encodes CASSSRAGQAGNTIYF. The chain is built from TRBV7-2 and TRBJ1-3, with D uncertain. From germline, CDR1 is SGHTA and CDR2 FQGNSA. This CDR3 is built from 16 residues. V was clipped by 4 bases and J by 2 bases, with 15 bases between them. The full variable domain, with the rest looked up from reference TRBV7-2 and TRBJ1-3, is GAGVSQSPSNKVTEKGKDVELRCDPISGHTALYWYRQSLGQGLEFLIYFQGNSAPDKSGLPSDRFSAERTGGSVSTLTIQRTQQEDSAVYLCASSSRAGQAGNTIYFGEGSWLTVV.

This clone was detected only a few times. The genes are TRBV5-1 and TRBJ1-5; D unclear. Germline loops: CDR1 SGHRS, CDR2 YFSETQ. Deletions cut 2 bases from V and 2 bases from J, with 14 bases between. The CDR3 has 16 amino acids. The CDR3 here is CASSLSGSQGNQPQHF. The CDR3 region has the DNA TGCGCCAGCAGCTTATCGGGGAGCCAAGGCAATCAGCCCCAGCATTTT. Variable domain in full (rest from reference TRBV5-1 and TRBJ1-5): KAGVTQTPRYLIKTRGQQVTLSCSPISGHRSVSWYQQTPGQGLQFLFEYFSETQRNKGNFPGRFSGRQFSNSRSEMNVSTLELGDSALYLCASSLSGSQGNQPQHFGDGTRLSIL.

The rearrangement uses TRBV19 and TRBJ1-4; the match to TRBD1 covers 9 bases. V gave up 8 bases and J gave up 12 bases; unmatched junction bases: 4. This CDR3 is built from 11 residues. Germline V gene data show CDR1 as LNHDA and CDR2 as SQIVND (reference sequence). DNA of the CDR3: TGTGCCAGTGTACAGGGGGCAGAACTGTTTTTT. Amino acids: CASVQGAELFF.

This clone is a singleton in its sample. This sequence joins TRBV5-8 and TRBJ1-2; D unclear. The CDR3 totals 16 residues. V shed 4 bases and J shed 4 bases, with 20 bases lying between them. From germline, CDR1 is SGHTS and CDR2 YDEGEE. CDR3 coding DNA: TGTGCCAGCAGCAAGCTCAACCGGGAACTTCTCTATGGCTACACCTTC. Encoded protein: CASSKLNRELLYGYTF. Variable domain in full (rest from reference TRBV5-8 and TRBJ1-2): EAGVTQSPTHLIKTRGQQATLRCSPISGHTSVYWYQQALGLGLQFLLWYDEGEERNRGNFPPRFSGRQFPNYSSELNVNALELEDSALYLCASSKLNRELLYGYTFGSGTRLTVV.

This clone was recorded once. The chain carries TRBV19 and TRBJ2-2; no firm D call. There are 12 residues in the CDR3. V was shortened by 4 bases and J by 8 bases, with 8 bases between the two germline ends. CDR1 and CDR2 (germline): LNHDA, SQIVND (reference sequence). CDR3 bases: TGTGCCAGTAGTACCTCGGTAGGGGAGCTGTTTTTT. This encodes CASSTSVGELFF.